Following are 4 T cell receptor beta chains from one sample sequenced in a study of OX40 agonist ivuxolimab in advanced cancers. TCRdb's table, derived via immunoSEQ multiplex PCR, lists solely in-frame clones and lacks some. The sample includes 55,000 to 85,000 clones, approximately 81% of them seen just once. The sample in question was CD4+ or CD8+ T cells sorted from blood, obtained in a trial of the OX40 agonist ivuxolimab. The receptors here all came from an adult with an advanced solid tumor such as melanoma, head and neck, liver or kidney cancer.

The chain couples TRBV6-5 to TRBJ1-1; 7 nucleotides line up with TRBD1. The junction had 8 bases not matched to a gene; V was cut back by 5 bases and J by 2 bases. The CDR3 has 15 residues. Germline V lookup: CDR1 MNHEY, CDR2 SVGAGI. CDR3 sequence reads: CASSRGQLLNTEAFF. The CDR3 bases are TGTGCCAGCAGTAGGGGACAGCTCTTAAACACTGAAGCTTTCTTT.

V and J are TRBV9 and TRBJ1-6; possibly TRBD1 for D (6 bases). V was trimmed by 1 base and J by 10 bases, leaving 18 bases between them. The CDR3 spans 16 residues. The germline V gene has CDR1 SGDLS and CDR2 YYNGEE. The CDR3 DNA follows: TGTGCCAGCAGCGTATCGGGGGGCCTTACCCGGTCACCCCTCCACTTT. This encodes CASSVSGGLTRSPLHF.

The rearrangement joins TRBV4-3 to TRBJ1-2; no clear D gene. V was shortened by 3 bases and J by 8 bases, with 13 bases between the two germline ends. The CDR3 is made up of 13 amino acids. The germline CDR1 and CDR2 sequences are LGHNA and YSLEER. The DNA of the CDR3 is TGCGCCAGCAGCCAGCCACCGGGTGAGGGCTACACCTTC. Its protein is CASSQPPGEGYTF.

The J gene is TRBJ2-2, the V gene TRBV6-5; D gene uncertain. This CDR3 is 14 amino acids long. Trimming cost V 0 bases and J 7 bases, with 9 bases left between them. Looked up from germline, CDR1 is MNHEY and CDR2 is SVGAGI. Here the CDR3 DNA reads TGTGCCAGCAGTTACTCGCCGACCCGCGGGGAGCTGTTTTTT. It translates to CASSYSPTRGELFF.